This T cell receptor beta chain emerged from a study of identical twins. About this clonotype: Its matching antigen is unknown. A much larger clone differs by one base, so this may be a read error.

General study points: Zero-insertion findings could be partly confounded by invariant cells (MAIT and iNKT cells).

Each CDR3 protein gets one entry after TCRdb re-called the 5' RACE reads with MiXCR. The sample contains 450,000 or so distinct CDR3 sequences, roughly an eighth of which appear only once. The V gene's germline CDR1 is SGHRS and CDR2 YFSETQ. The V gene end was trimmed by 0 bases and the J gene end by 13 bases; junction bases not matched to a gene: 11. The CDR3 loop spans 15 amino acids. These data also featured in a second study, about yellow fever vaccine responses in identical twins.

The chain links TRBV5-1 to TRBJ2-1; 9 bases agree with TRBD2. The receptor was isolated from a woman between 18 and 29 years old in good health. Source material: CD4+ T cells sorted from blood. This chain's CDR3 is CASSLGASGAHDQFF. The CDR3 DNA reads as TGCGCCAGCAGCTTGGGGGCTAGCGGGGCCCACGACCAGTTCTTC.